The 12 T cell receptor beta chains below come from one sample, sequenced in a study of T cell repertoires in cytomegalovirus infection. The antigens these receptors bind are not known. TCRdb re-called the reads with MiXCR, one entry per CDR3 protein. In the table there are hundreds of thousands of distinct CDR3 sequences, approximately 40% of which are singletons. Source: cultured PBMCs, taken from culture after CMV antigen stimulation. Every receptor here comes from a human donor in good health (CMV status not recorded). Some clones in this sample may be carry-over from other donors' samples.

This sequence joins TRBV28 and TRBJ2-7; TRBD1 is a possible D gene (6 bases). V lost 5 bases and J 4 bases, leaving 21 bases between the germline ends. The germline CDR1 and CDR2 sequences are MDHEN and SYDVKM. The CDR3 is 16 residues long. As DNA, the CDR3 is TGTGCCAGCAGTCTAACTGAACAGGGACGGATTTACGAGCAGTACTTC. It translates to CASSLTEQGRIYEQYF.

This clonotype showed up many times. V is TRBV7-2 and J is TRBJ2-1, with 8 bases matching TRBD2. CDR1 is SGHTA and CDR2 is FQGNSA in the germline V gene. The CDR3 is 20 amino acids. V was pared by 2 bases and J by 0 bases, with 15 bases of the junction left unmatched. The CDR3 here is CASSLSRGVAGRGSYNEQFF. In DNA, the CDR3 is TGTGCCAGCAGCTTAAGCCGGGGGGTAGCGGGACGGGGCTCCTACAATGAGCAGTTCTTC.

The J gene is TRBJ2-2, the V gene TRBV10-3; D is undetermined. Germline V gene lookup returns CDR1 ENHRY and CDR2 SYGVKD. V was cut by 11 bases and J by 2 bases, with 9 bases left in between. The CDR3 loop spans 12 amino acids. The CDR3 DNA follows: TGTGCCTCCCAGGACAACACCGGGGAGCTGTTTTTT. Protein: CASQDNTGELFF.

This chain connects TRBV2 to TRBJ2-3; D may be TRBD2 (7 bases). The V end lost 10 bases, the J end lost 4 bases, and 18 bases lay between the germline ends. The CDR3 consists of 14 residues. Looked up from germline, CDR1 is SNHLY and CDR2 is FYNNEI. The CDR3 nucleotides are TGTGCCATCACAGGGAGGGGTAGCGCAGATACGCAGTATTTT. This translates into CAITGRGSADTQYF.

The sample holds a few counts of this clonotype. The V and J genes are TRBV18 and TRBJ1-5; D gene ambiguous. Germline V gene lookup returns CDR1 KGHSH and CDR2 LQKENI. V was cut by 3 bases and J by 8 bases, with 17 bases left in between. CDR3 length: 15 residues. The CDR3 here is CASSPGGLGNEPQHF. The CDR3 DNA reads as TGTGCCAGCTCACCGGGAGGTCTCGGTAATGAGCCCCAGCATTTT. The variable domain in full, completed from reference TRBV18 and TRBJ1-5, reads NAGVMQNPRHLVRRRGQEARLRCSPMKGHSHVYWYRQLPEEGLKFMVYLQKENIIDESGMPKERFSAEFPKEGPSILRIQQVVRGDSAAYFCASSPGGLGNEPQHFGDGTRLSIL.

The genes are TRBV7-6 and TRBJ1-5; D not resolved. The CDR3 consists of 14 residues. V lost 5 bases to trimming and J lost 9 bases, with 17 bases between them. Per germline, CDR1 SGHVS and CDR2 FNYEAQ. The CDR3 is CASSTRRTAGPQHF. The CDR3 nucleotides read TGTGCCAGCAGCACGCGACGGACTGCGGGGCCCCAGCATTTT.

This chain joins TRBV5-3 and TRBJ2-3, with 11 positions matching TRBD2. TRBV5-3 is noted as an ORF with a role that remains uncertain. The V and J ends lost 8 bases and 1 base, in that order; junction bases with no gene match: 6. The CDR3 extends over 15 amino acids. DNA of the CDR3: TGTGCCAGCACCCTTAGCGGGAGGGGCACAGATACGCAGTATTTT. Its protein is CASTLSGRGTDTQYF.

Comments on this clonotype: The junction differs from germline at one of its ends, possibly a read error. The chain links TRBV7-2 to TRBJ1-3; D remains ambiguous. CDR1 SGHTA and CDR2 FQGNSA come from the germline V gene. The length of the CDR3 is 14 residues. CDR3 protein: CASSLIRSGNSIYF. CDR3 nucleotides: TGTGCCAGCAGCTTAATAAGATCTGGAAACTCCATATATTTT.

The V gene is TRBV7-4, the J gene TRBJ1-6; a possible D gene is TRBD1 (6 bases). Germline V gene data show CDR1 as SGHVT and CDR2 as SQSDAQ. V was pared by 1 base and J by 8 bases, with 12 bases between. This CDR3 has 15 residues. CDR3 in amino acids: CASSLGEGGDSPLHF. CDR3 bases: TGTGCCAGCAGCTTAGGTGAGGGGGGGGATTCACCCCTCCACTTT.

This sequence joins TRBV14 and TRBJ2-1; TRBD2 aligns across 13 bases. Germline CDR1 SGHDN, CDR2 FVKESK. The CDR3 is 20 residues long. Trimming took 1 base from V and 0 from J; bases not matched to a gene: 9. The CDR3 loop is CASSQGGLAGAPISYNEQFF. The CDR3 DNA is TGTGCCAGCAGCCAAGGCGGACTAGCGGGAGCCCCGATCTCCTACAATGAGCAGTTCTTC.

V usage is TRBV20-1 and J usage is TRBJ2-2; either TRBD1 or TRBD2 may supply D (5 bases each). The CDR3 loop spans 12 amino acids. The germline V and J ends were trimmed by 3 bases and 4 bases, with 6 bases remaining between them. The germline CDR1 and CDR2 sequences are DFQATT and SNEGSKA (reference sequence). CDR3 sequence reads: CSASGATGELFF. CDR3 nucleotides: TGCAGTGCTAGCGGGGCCACCGGGGAGCTGTTTTTT.

This chain links TRBV20-1 with TRBJ2-1; maybe TRBD1 (6 bases). The CDR3 is 12 amino acids. V was pared by 3 bases and J by 10 bases, with 13 bases between. Germline V lookup: CDR1 DFQATT, CDR2 SNEGSKA (reference sequence). The CDR3 region is CSARGRGLEQFF. The CDR3 DNA sequence: TGCAGTGCTAGGGGAAGGGGGTTGGAGCAGTTCTTC.